The 32 T cell receptor beta chains given below trace back to one sample, sequenced in a study of post-analysis software for immune sequencing data (dated by TCRdb to about 2015). Beyond this particular receptor, the publication reports: Patients showed significantly higher frequencies than controls for several TRBV segments, among them TRBV5-6, TRBV5-1 and TRBV20-1.

Their target antigens are unknown. Library preparation used PCR. The instrument was an Illumina HiSeq 2500. To reduce PCR and sequencing biases, unique molecular identifiers were built into the TCR beta cDNA libraries. The public reads were run again by TCRdb, first through fastp at Q25 and then through MiXCR, and only productive beta chains were kept. Rows merge per CDR3 protein into single entries with the most common DNA and genes. The sample contains about 460,000 distinct CDR3 sequences, 45% of them found a single time. The ten largest account for 9.5% to 13% of the sample. What was sequenced was blood. The source of these receptors is a girl aged 10 to 17 with multiple sclerosis.

In this sample, this clonotype turned up a few times. CDR3 residues: CASSMDGTSQETQYF. DNA of the CDR3: TGTGCCAGCAGCATGGACGGGACTAGCCAAGAGACCCAGTACTTC. The V gene is TRBV11-2, the J gene TRBJ2-5, with 8 bases matching TRBD2. Germline CDR1 reads SGHAT; CDR2 reads FQNNGV. The V gene end was trimmed by 5 bases and the J gene end by 1 base; junction bases not matched to a gene: 6. This CDR3 has 15 residues.

CDR3 region: CATWGSGNPPYNEQFF. The CDR3 DNA sequence: TGTGCTACCTGGGGTAGCGGGAACCCCCCCTACAATGAGCAGTTCTTC. The gene calls are TRBV12-5 and TRBJ2-1; 8 bases line up with TRBD2. J lost 2 bases, V lost 10 bases, and 13 bases had no gene match. The CDR3 sequence is 16 residues long. Germline values: CDR1 LGHNT, CDR2 FRNRAP.

This clonotype was detected a few times. This chain links TRBV10-3 with TRBJ2-3; no clear D gene. This CDR3 has 11 amino acids. Germline loops: CDR1 ENHRY, CDR2 SYGVKD. Trimming pared 5 bases from V and 6 bases from J, leaving 6 bases between. The CDR3 nucleotides are TGTGCCATCAGTCGAGGTGATACGCAGTATTTT. The encoded protein is CAISRGDTQYF.

This chain links TRBV6-4 with TRBJ2-3; 10 bases agree with TRBD1. Trimming removed 2 bases from V and 4 bases from J; junction bases left unmatched: 0. The CDR3 loop spans 14 amino acids. In germline, CDR1 is MRHNA, CDR2 SNTAGT. This CDR3 reads CASSDGQGADTQYF. The DNA for the CDR3 is TGTGCCAGCAGTGACGGACAGGGGGCAGATACGCAGTATTTT.

The chain joins TRBV29-1 to TRBJ1-1; 8 bases line up with TRBD1. This CDR3 comprises 14 residues. Germline V gene data show CDR1 as SQVTM and CDR2 as ANQGSEA. Germline trimming cut 6 bases from V and 5 bases from J; bases unmatched to any gene: 11. The CDR3 loop is CSVAIGTGPTEAFF. Here the CDR3 DNA reads TGCAGCGTAGCCATAGGGACAGGTCCAACTGAAGCTTTCTTT.

CDR3 in DNA: TGTGCCAGCAGTGACTCCAGGGGCGGCTATGGCTACACCTTC. Protein sequence: CASSDSRGGYGYTF. The chain employs TRBV2 and TRBJ1-2, with D possibly matching TRBD1 (6 bases). This CDR3 has 14 residues. Germline CDR1 is SNHLY and CDR2 is FYNNEI. The V end lost 3 bases, the J end lost 4 bases, and 12 bases lay between the germline ends.

This chain links TRBV4-1 with TRBJ2-1; 9 bases map to TRBD2. The CDR3 runs to 16 residues. V trimming: 4 bases; J trimming: 8 bases; junction bases outside the gene matches: 12. CDR1 and CDR2 from the germline V gene are MGHRA and YSYEKL. In nucleotides, the CDR3 is TGCGCCAGCAGCCCCTTCTCGGTAGCGGGAGCGGATGAGCAGTTCTTC. This translates into CASSPFSVAGADEQFF.

This clonotype turned up a few times. The chain links TRBV20-1 to TRBJ2-7, with D perhaps matching TRBD1 (5 bases). Trimming shortened V by 0 bases and J by 0 bases, and 12 bases separated the two germline ends. CDR1 and CDR2 (germline): DFQATT, SNEGSKA (reference sequence). CDR3 size: 15 residues. The CDR3 region is CSARDRAGPSYEQYF. CDR3 coding DNA: TGCAGTGCTAGAGATAGGGCAGGGCCCTCCTACGAGCAGTACTTC.

V and J are TRBV2 and TRBJ2-1; perhaps TRBD1 as D (5 bases). Germline CDR1 is SNHLY and CDR2 is FYNNEI. The CDR3 spans 14 residues. Trimming shortened V by 6 bases and J by 6 bases, and 15 bases separated the two germline ends. The chain's CDR3 is CASSPQGLGNEQFF. The CDR3 DNA follows: TGTGCCAGCAGCCCCCAGGGTTTGGGCAATGAGCAGTTCTTC. The full variable domain, with the rest looked up from reference TRBV2 and TRBJ2-1, is EPEVTQTPSHQVTQMGQEVILRCVPISNHLYFYWYRQILGQKVEFLVSFYNNEISEKSEIFDDQFSVERPDGSNFTLKIRSTKLEDSAMYFCASSPQGLGNEQFFGPGTRLTVL.

The V gene is TRBV6-5, the J gene TRBJ1-5, with 7 bases matching TRBD1. This CDR3 is 15 amino acids long. Losses at the gene ends were 6 bases for V and 4 bases for J; bases not matched to a gene: 9. Per germline, CDR1 MNHEY and CDR2 SVGAGI. CDR3 nucleotides: TGTGCCAGCAGCCAGGGGGGGACCTCTAATCAGCCCCAGCATTTT. Translating gives CASSQGGTSNQPQHF.

The chain has TRBV5-6 and TRBJ2-7; possible D gene TRBD2, 5 bases. The CDR3 extends over 14 amino acids. Germline V gene lookup returns CDR1 SGHDT and CDR2 YYEEEE. The V end lost 2 bases, the J end lost 2 bases, and 11 bases lay between the germline ends. The CDR3 nucleotides read TGTGCCAGCAGCTTAGTCGGACTTCCCTACGAGCAGTACTTC. Encoded protein: CASSLVGLPYEQYF.

The chain combines TRBV9 with TRBJ2-3; 7 nucleotides line up with TRBD1. The CDR3 length is 15 residues. V lost 3 bases, J lost 3 bases, and 7 bases stayed unmatched. CDR1 and CDR2 (germline): SGDLS, YYNGEE. CDR3 sequence reads: CASSARQGDTDTQYF. For the CDR3, the DNA is TGTGCCAGCAGCGCGCGACAGGGAGATACAGATACGCAGTATTTT.

The chain has TRBV4-3 and TRBJ1-1; D is possibly TRBD1 (6 bases). V was cut by 1 base and J by 6 bases, with 9 bases left in between. CDR1 LGHNA and CDR2 YSLEER come from the germline V gene. This CDR3 has 13 amino acids. The CDR3 bases are TGCGCCAGCAGCCAAGTCAAGGGGGCTGAAGCTTTCTTT. Protein: CASSQVKGAEAFF.

This clonotype was picked up a small number of times. The rearrangement links TRBV20-1 to TRBJ2-1; possibly TRBD2 for D (6 bases). Germline loops: CDR1 DFQATT, CDR2 SNEGSKA (reference sequence). The CDR3 runs to 15 residues. V was shortened by 6 bases and J by 8 bases, with 23 bases between the two germline ends. The CDR3: CSAPPLATLGDEQFF. The DNA for the CDR3 is TGCAGTGCGCCGCCTCTAGCGACCTTGGGGGATGAGCAGTTCTTC.

V and J are TRBV6-5 and TRBJ2-7; maybe TRBD1 (5 bases). The CDR3 runs to 16 residues. Germline CDR1 reads MNHEY; CDR2 reads SVGAGI. Trimming stripped 6 bases from V and 0 bases from J, with 18 bases between. The CDR3, as DNA: TGTGCCAGCAGCCCCCACCCCGCAGGGAACTCCTACGAGCAGTACTTC. This sequence encodes CASSPHPAGNSYEQYF.

The V gene is TRBV15, the J gene TRBJ2-7; 9 bases align to TRBD2. The J segment lost 5 bases and the V segment lost 0 bases, leaving 5 bases of the junction unmatched. This CDR3 has 15 residues. CDR1 is LNHNV, CDR2 YYDKDF, per germline (reference sequence). The CDR3 DNA sequence: TGTGCCACCAGCAGAGATATCGGGACTAGCAACGAGCAGTACTTC. Amino acid sequence: CATSRDIGTSNEQYF.

The chain is built from TRBV7-9 and TRBJ2-7; D remains ambiguous. Trimming pared 4 bases from V and 2 bases from J, leaving 18 bases between. Germline V gene sequence: CDR1 SEHNR, CDR2 FQNEAQ (reference sequence). CDR3 size: 16 residues. In DNA form, the CDR3 reads TGTGCCAGCAGCTCCTGGCGTGAGGCGGTCCCCTACGAGCAGTACTTC. This encodes CASSSWREAVPYEQYF.

This clonotype was seen only a few times. The DNA for the CDR3 is TGTGCCAGCAGTTTCGCGGGAGGAACCTACAATGAGCAGTTCTTC. Translating gives CASSFAGGTYNEQFF. V and J are TRBV27 and TRBJ2-1, with 8 nucleotides matching TRBD2. The CDR3 runs 15 residues. Germline lookup yields CDR1 MNHEY and CDR2 SMNVEV (reference sequence). V lost 3 bases to trimming and J lost 2 bases; unmatched junction nucleotides: 3.

This chain uses TRBV7-6 with TRBJ1-5, with no clear D. The V and J ends lost 4 bases and 5 bases respectively, with 9 bases between them. The CDR3 contains 13 residues. Germline CDR1 reads SGHVS; CDR2 reads FNYEAQ. CDR3 bases: TGTGCCAGCAGCTCTCATCGTGATCAGCCCCAGCATTTT. Translation: CASSSHRDQPQHF.

The table lists this clonotype with a count of one. The genes are TRBV7-6 and TRBJ2-5; TRBD1 matches at 7 bases. The CDR3 length is 13 residues. Germline V gene data show CDR1 as SGHVS and CDR2 as FNYEAQ. V lost 1 base, J lost 7 bases, and 3 bases stayed unmatched. CDR3 amino acids: CASSLGQGSTQYF. The CDR3 DNA is TGTGCCAGCAGCTTAGGACAGGGATCGACCCAGTACTTC.

The chain recombines TRBV28 with TRBJ2-1; the match to TRBD2 covers 8 bases. CDR3 length: 14 amino acids. Germline CDR1 and CDR2: MDHEN and SYDVKM. Losses at the gene ends were 6 bases for V and 9 bases for J; bases not matched to a gene: 10. The CDR3 is CASRRLARGGEQFF. CDR3 in DNA: TGTGCCAGCAGGCGACTAGCGAGGGGGGGTGAGCAGTTCTTC.

V and J are TRBV7-9 and TRBJ2-7, with D possibly being TRBD1 or TRBD2 (5 bases each). Trimming shortened V by 5 bases and J by 5 bases, and 25 bases separated the two germline ends. CDR1 and CDR2 (germline): SEHNR, FQNEAQ (reference sequence). CDR3 length: 17 amino acids. CDR3: CASSPAHLGPTYDEQYF. The CDR3, as DNA: TGTGCCAGCAGCCCGGCCCATCTGGGACCCACCTACGACGAGCAGTACTTC.

In its sample, this clonotype was seen many times. This sequence joins TRBV3-1 and TRBJ2-7; tentative D call: TRBD1 (6 bases). The CDR3 is made up of 13 amino acids. CDR1 is LGHDT and CDR2 is YNNKEL in the germline V gene (reference sequence). V was shortened by 1 base and J by 4 bases, with 8 bases between the two germline ends. The chain's CDR3 is CASSQVTGYEQYF. CDR3 sequence (DNA): TGTGCCAGCAGCCAAGTTACAGGGTACGAGCAGTACTTC.

This clonotype was seen a few times. The chain combines TRBV5-5 with TRBJ2-7, with 9 positions matching TRBD1. This CDR3 is 15 amino acids long. J was trimmed by 4 bases and V by 4 bases; bases with no gene match: 9. Germline V CDR1 and CDR2: SGHKS, YYEKEE (reference sequence). The CDR3 here is CASSLNPGQGYEQYF. The CDR3 nucleotides read TGTGCCAGCAGCCTCAATCCGGGACAGGGTTACGAGCAGTACTTC.

This chain joins TRBV20-1 and TRBJ2-4; weak D call: TRBD2 (5 bases). Per the germline V gene, CDR1 is DFQATT and CDR2 is SNEGSKA (reference sequence). The CDR3 length is 12 residues. Trimming shortened V by 6 bases and J by 8 bases, and 14 bases separated the two germline ends. CDR3 residues: CSAMDSGDIQYF. The DNA for the CDR3 is TGCAGTGCCATGGACTCTGGAGACATTCAGTACTTC.

The chain employs TRBV9 and TRBJ2-7; 7 bases are shared with TRBD2. The CDR3 runs 14 residues. CDR1 and CDR2 (germline): SGDLS, YYNGEE. The junction had 9 bases not matched to a gene; V was cut back by 4 bases and J by 5 bases. The CDR3 sequence: CASSSPLAIHEQYF. The DNA of the CDR3 is TGTGCCAGCAGCTCCCCACTAGCGATCCACGAGCAGTACTTC.

This chain connects TRBV15 to TRBJ1-4; no firm D call. The CDR3 length is 14 residues. Trimming pared 5 bases from V and 10 bases from J, leaving 17 bases between. Germline loops: CDR1 LNHNV, CDR2 YYDKDF (reference sequence). The CDR3 reads CATSWFRSAGKLFF. For the CDR3, the DNA is TGTGCCACCAGCTGGTTCAGGTCGGCGGGAAAACTGTTTTTT.

The rearrangement links TRBV27 to TRBJ2-7, with a tentative D call TRBD1 (6 bases). The V end was cut by 6 bases, the J end by 2 bases, with 14 bases between. The length of the CDR3 is 14 residues. Germline V gives CDR1 MNHEY, CDR2 SMNVEV (reference sequence). The CDR3 reads CASSEQGRAYEQYF. CDR3 coding DNA: TGTGCCAGCAGCGAACAGGGTCGCGCCTACGAGCAGTACTTC.

This chain's CDR3 is CASNRPTTGEQYF. The DNA of the CDR3 is TGTGCCAGCAACAGACCTACGACGGGAGAGCAGTACTTC. This rearrangement joins TRBV7-2 to TRBJ2-5; D is possibly TRBD2 (6 bases). Germline V gene sequence: CDR1 SGHTA, CDR2 FQGNSA. The CDR3 spans 13 residues. The ends were cut back, 7 bases at V and 11 bases at J, with 20 bases in the middle.

The V and J genes are TRBV28 and TRBJ2-3, with 8 nucleotides matching TRBD1. Germline CDR1 MDHEN, CDR2 SYDVKM. CDR3 length: 15 amino acids. V shed 5 bases, J shed 5 bases, and the junction held 9 bases outside the gene matches. The DNA of the CDR3 is TGTGCCAGCAGTCTGGACAGGGCGCATCGAGATACGCAGTATTTT. This codes for CASSLDRAHRDTQYF. Filled out from reference TRBV28 and TRBJ2-3, the complete variable domain reads DVKVTQSSRYLVKRTGEKVFLECVQDMDHENMFWYRQDPGLGLRLIYFSYDVKMKEKGDIPEGYSVSREKKERFSLILESASTNQTSMYLCASSLDRAHRDTQYFGPGTRLTVL.

This clonotype was picked up a small number of times. This sequence joins TRBV7-9 and TRBJ2-5; D call uncertain. Matching the DNA end better, TRBJ2-7 makes the J call doubtful. Germline lookup yields CDR1 SEHNR and CDR2 FQNEAQ (reference sequence). The CDR3 has 11 residues. CDR3 in DNA: TGTGCCAGCAGCTTACAAAACGAGCAGTACTTC. Its translation: CASSLQNEQYF.

This clonotype was counted a few times. The chain uses TRBV6-5 and TRBJ2-7; maybe TRBD1 (5 bases). The CDR3 runs to 17 residues. Trimming took 0 bases from V and 3 from J, leaving 18 bases between them. CDR1 is MNHEY and CDR2 is SVGAGI in the germline V gene. CDR3 sequence reads: CASSYSNWQGLVYEQYF. CDR3 bases: TGTGCCAGCAGTTACTCGAATTGGCAGGGCCTAGTCTACGAGCAGTACTTC.